The 2 T cell receptor beta chains listed next were all sequenced from one sample in a study of post-analysis software for immune sequencing data. Study-wide results and limits: TRBV5-6, TRBV5-1 and TRBV20-1 belonged to a set of about five TRBV segments that were more frequent in patients than controls.

For these TCRs, the target antigens are not known. Unique-molecular-identifier-tagged TCR beta cDNA libraries were used. TCRdb reanalysed the PCR reads using MiXCR and keeps one entry per CDR3 protein. The sample comprises hundreds of thousands of distinct CDR3 sequences, roughly 38% of which are singletons, and 13% rests with the top ten. The material sequenced was blood. These TCRs come from a girl aged 5 to 17 with multiple sclerosis.

The J gene is TRBJ2-7, the V gene TRBV5-1; 8 positions match TRBD2. Germline CDR1 reads SGHRS; CDR2 reads YFSETQ. The CDR3 is 17 residues long. V shed 1 base and J 3 bases; nucleotides not matched to a gene: 12. CDR3 in amino acids: CASSLRSSGQLNYEQYF. The CDR3 DNA reads as TGCGCCAGCAGCTTGAGGTCTAGCGGGCAACTAAACTACGAGCAGTACTTC.

The chain joins TRBV6-6 to TRBJ1-1; maybe TRBD1 (5 bases). V gave up 2 bases and J gave up 6 bases, with 13 bases separating them. The germline V gene has CDR1 MNHNY and CDR2 SVGAGI (reference sequence). This CDR3 is built from 14 residues. The CDR3 reads CASSYGGLSPEAFF. The CDR3 DNA reads as TGTGCCAGCAGTTACGGGGGTTTGTCTCCTGAAGCTTTCTTT.